This T cell receptor (beta chain) was found in a study of T cell responses to AZD1222 COVID-19 vaccine (dated by TCRdb to the early 2020s). Notes on the research overall: TCR sequencing covered approximately 230 trial participants: 207 given two doses of AZD1222 and some 25 given two doses of MenACWY control vaccine. Trial participants were enrolled by age into 18-55, 56-69 and 70-plus year subgroups, with roughly 160, 29 and 62 TCR-sequenced participants respectively.

Notes on this clone: Its antigen remains unidentified. Per-nucleotide qualities are absent, and no much larger clonotype sits a single base away.

The time point tag for this specimen amounts to: about 28 days (+/-7) after the second vaccine dose. What the treatment or condition label conveys for this sample: meningococcal conjugate vaccine given as trial control. Vaccinee samples were obtained from the UK trials COV001 and COV002, which included a single-blind randomized controlled phase 2/3 trial of AZD1222 (ChAdOx1 nCoV-19) in healthy adults. For TCRbeta chain sequencing, PBMC samples from trial participants were taken at day 0 and at day 28 after the second dose. Results the study describes overall, beyond this receptor: Spike-specific TCR breadth and depth rose significantly after two AZD1222 doses compared with day 0 and with MenACWY recipients. Most participants were white British and females outnumbered males, and the authors suggested that clonal diversity may have been underestimated. The 56-69-year group was small, and its depth increase did not reach significance, likely because of low power. Reportedly, close to half of the unique spike-specific TCRs recognized epitopes lying outside the regions that are mutated in the B.1.351 and B.1.1.7 variants. Because no day 14 peak-response samples were available, repertoires were characterized only after the peak T cell response. Conclusions about previously exposed vaccinees are limited because only six or seven AZD1222 recipients were SARS-CoV-2 seropositive at baseline. CD4 TCRs associated with the vaccine covered the entire spike protein, and the dominant responses were in regions 160-218 and 743-854.

The CDR3 regions of human TCRbeta chains were subjected to immunosequencing. The source study handled its data this way. Repertoire TCRs were checked for matches against a reference library of SARS-CoV-2-specific TCRs that had been generated using the MIRA antigen-specificity platform. Breadth meant the fraction of unique TCRs that were SARS-CoV-2-associated, whereas depth meant the fraction of total T cells that were SARS-CoV-2-associated. Using the MIRA data, each spike-specific TCR was assigned both to the spike region to which the TCR was reactive and to a CD4 or CD8 class. Log10-transformed breadth and depth values were compared by one-way ANOVA with Sidak's multiple comparisons tests. In TCRdb, the immuneACCESS table is reduced to in-frame sequences with V and J assigned. These tables do not hold every clone; where another copy was compared, an unresolved V gene accounts for under half, and the others remain unexplained. From that table come the V and J calls and clone size; the DNA was used to work out D and trimming. For this sample the table gives approximately 130,000 clones, of which approximately 92% were detected only once. Together, the top ten hold under 4.5% of the sample.

V is cut back by 3 bases and J by 9 bases, with 17 bases in the junction unmatched. The CDR3 starts with the cysteine, ends with the phenylalanine, and has 17 residues. Of all the DNA, just the CDR3 is kept, 51 bases in frame from base 1. Reading the germline V gene gives CDR1 SGHTS and CDR2 YDEGEE. Recombination connected TRBV5-8 to TRBJ2-1; 8 middle bases align to TRBD2. This material consisted of peripheral blood, taken 28 days after the second dose of the MenACWY control vaccine. This clonotype was obtained from an adult who received the MenACWY meningococcal vaccine as a control. In nucleotide form, the sequence is TGTGCCAGCAGCTCCTTGACGGGACTAGAGGACATCGGTGAGCAGTTCTTC. The translation is CASSSLTGLEDIGEQFF.